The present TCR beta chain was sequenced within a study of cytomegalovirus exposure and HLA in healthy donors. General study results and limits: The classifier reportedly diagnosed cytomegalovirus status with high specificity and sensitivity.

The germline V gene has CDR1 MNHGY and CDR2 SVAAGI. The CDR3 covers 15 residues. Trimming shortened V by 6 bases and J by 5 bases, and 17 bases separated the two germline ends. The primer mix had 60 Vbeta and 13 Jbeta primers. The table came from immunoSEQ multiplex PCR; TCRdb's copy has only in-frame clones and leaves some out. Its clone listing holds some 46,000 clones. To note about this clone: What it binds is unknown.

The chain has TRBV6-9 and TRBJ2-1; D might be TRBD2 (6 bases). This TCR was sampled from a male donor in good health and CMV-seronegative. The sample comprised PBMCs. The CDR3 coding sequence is TGTGCCAGCAGCCGGGACCCCGGAGGGAACAATGAGCAGTTCTTC. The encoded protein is CASSRDPGGNNEQFF.